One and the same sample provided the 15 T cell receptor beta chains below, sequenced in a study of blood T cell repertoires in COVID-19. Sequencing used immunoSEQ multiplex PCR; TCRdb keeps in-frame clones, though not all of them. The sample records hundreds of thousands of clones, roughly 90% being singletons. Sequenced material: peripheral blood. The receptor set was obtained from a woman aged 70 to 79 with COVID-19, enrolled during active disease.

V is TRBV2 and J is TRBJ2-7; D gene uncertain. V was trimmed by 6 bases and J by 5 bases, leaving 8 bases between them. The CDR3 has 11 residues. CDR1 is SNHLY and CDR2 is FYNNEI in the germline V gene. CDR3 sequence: CASSVLHEQYF. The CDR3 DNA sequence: TGTGCCAGCAGCGTACTCCACGAGCAGTACTTC.

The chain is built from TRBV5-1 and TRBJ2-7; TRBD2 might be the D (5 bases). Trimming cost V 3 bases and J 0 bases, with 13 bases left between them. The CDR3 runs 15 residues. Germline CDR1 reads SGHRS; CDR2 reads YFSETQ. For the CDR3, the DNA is TGCGCCAGCAGCTACAGCGGCAGTAGCTCCTACGAGCAGTACTTC. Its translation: CASSYSGSSSYEQYF. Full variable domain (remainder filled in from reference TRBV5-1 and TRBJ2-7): KAGVTQTPRYLIKTRGQQVTLSCSPISGHRSVSWYQQTPGQGLQFLFEYFSETQRNKGNFPGRFSGRQFSNSRSEMNVSTLELGDSALYLCASSYSGSSSYEQYFGPGTRLTVT.

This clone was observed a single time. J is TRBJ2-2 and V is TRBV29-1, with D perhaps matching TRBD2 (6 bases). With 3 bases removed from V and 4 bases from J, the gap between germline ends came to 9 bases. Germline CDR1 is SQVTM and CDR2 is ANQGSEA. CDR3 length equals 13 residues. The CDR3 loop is CSVEREATGELFF. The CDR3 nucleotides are TGCAGCGTTGAGAGGGAGGCCACCGGGGAGCTGTTTTTT.

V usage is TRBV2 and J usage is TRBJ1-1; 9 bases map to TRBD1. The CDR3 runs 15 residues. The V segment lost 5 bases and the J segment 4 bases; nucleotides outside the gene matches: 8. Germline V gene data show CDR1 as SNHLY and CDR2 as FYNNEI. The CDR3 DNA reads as TGTGCCAGCAGTTGGACAGGGGTCGGGTCCACTGAAGCTTTCTTT. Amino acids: CASSWTGVGSTEAFF.

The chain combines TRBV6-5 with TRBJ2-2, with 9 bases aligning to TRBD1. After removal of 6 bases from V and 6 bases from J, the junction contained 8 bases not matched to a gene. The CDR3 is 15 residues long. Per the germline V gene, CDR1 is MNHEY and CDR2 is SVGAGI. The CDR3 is CASRKSQGAPGELFF. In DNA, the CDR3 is TGTGCCAGCAGAAAGTCACAGGGGGCTCCCGGGGAGCTGTTTTTT.

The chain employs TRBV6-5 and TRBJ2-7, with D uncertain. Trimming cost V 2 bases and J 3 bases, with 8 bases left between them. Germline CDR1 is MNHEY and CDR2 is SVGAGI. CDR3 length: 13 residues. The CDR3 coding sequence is TGTGCCAGCAGTTACGATGGCAGCTACGAGCAGTACTTC. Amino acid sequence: CASSYDGSYEQYF.

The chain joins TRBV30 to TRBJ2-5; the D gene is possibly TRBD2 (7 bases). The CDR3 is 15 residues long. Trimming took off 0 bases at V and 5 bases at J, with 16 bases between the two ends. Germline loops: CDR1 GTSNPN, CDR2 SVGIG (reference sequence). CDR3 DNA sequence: TGTGCCTGGAGTGTACAATTGGGGGGGCTCGAGACCCAGTACTTC. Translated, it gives CAWSVQLGGLETQYF.

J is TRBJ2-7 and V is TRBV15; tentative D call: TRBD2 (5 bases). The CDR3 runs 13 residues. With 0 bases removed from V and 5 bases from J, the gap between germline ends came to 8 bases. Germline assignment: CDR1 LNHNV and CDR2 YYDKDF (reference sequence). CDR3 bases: TGTGCCACCAGCAGAGATTTCGGGGACGAGCAGTACTTC. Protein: CATSRDFGDEQYF.

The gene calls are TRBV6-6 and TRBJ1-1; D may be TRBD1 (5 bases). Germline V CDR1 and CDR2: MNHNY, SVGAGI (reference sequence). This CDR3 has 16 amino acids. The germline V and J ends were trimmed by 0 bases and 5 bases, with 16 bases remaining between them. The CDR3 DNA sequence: TGTGCCAGCAGTTACTCCGAAAGTTTTCGGGGGACTGAAGCTTTCTTT. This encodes CASSYSESFRGTEAFF.

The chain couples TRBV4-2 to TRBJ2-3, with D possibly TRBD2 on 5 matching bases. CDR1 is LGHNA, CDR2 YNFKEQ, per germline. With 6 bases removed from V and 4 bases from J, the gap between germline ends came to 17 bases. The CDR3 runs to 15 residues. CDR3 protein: CASSRAWTGADTQYF. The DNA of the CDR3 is TGTGCCAGCAGTCGAGCGTGGACCGGGGCAGATACGCAGTATTTT.

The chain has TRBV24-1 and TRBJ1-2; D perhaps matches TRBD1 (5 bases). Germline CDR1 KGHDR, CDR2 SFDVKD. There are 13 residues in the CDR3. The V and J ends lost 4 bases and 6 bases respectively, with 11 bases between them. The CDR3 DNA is TGTGCCACCAGTGACCCGACAGAAAATGGCTACACCTTC. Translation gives CATSDPTENGYTF.

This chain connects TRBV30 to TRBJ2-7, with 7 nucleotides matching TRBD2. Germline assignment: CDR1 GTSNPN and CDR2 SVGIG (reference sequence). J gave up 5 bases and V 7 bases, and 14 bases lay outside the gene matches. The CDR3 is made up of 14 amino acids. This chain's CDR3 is CASGGPGGGHEQYF. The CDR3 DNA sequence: TGTGCCTCTGGCGGGCCTGGGGGAGGGCACGAGCAGTACTTC.

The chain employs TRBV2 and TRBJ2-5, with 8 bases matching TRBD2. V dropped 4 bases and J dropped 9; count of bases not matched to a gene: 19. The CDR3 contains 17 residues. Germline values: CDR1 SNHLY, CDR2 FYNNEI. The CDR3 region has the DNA TGTGCCAGCAGTGTTATTTCGACCGGGACGGCCGGGAGGGCCCAGTACTTC. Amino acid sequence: CASSVISTGTAGRAQYF.

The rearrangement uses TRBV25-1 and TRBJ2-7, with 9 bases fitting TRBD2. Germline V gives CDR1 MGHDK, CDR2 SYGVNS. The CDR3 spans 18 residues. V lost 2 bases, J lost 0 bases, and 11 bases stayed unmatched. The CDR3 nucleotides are TGTGCCAGCAGTGAACTGGGACTAGCCAACACAAACTCCTACGAGCAGTACTTC. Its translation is CASSELGLANTNSYEQYF.

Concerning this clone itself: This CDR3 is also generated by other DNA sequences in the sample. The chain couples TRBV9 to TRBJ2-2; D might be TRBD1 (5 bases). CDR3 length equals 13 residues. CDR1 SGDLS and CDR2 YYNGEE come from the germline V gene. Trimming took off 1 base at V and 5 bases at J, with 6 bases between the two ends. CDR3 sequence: CASSVQGTGELFF. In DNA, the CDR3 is TGTGCCAGCAGCGTACAGGGAACCGGGGAGCTGTTTTTT.